The subject of this entry is one T cell receptor (beta chain). CD8 cells regarded as naive lacked CD45RO, were positively chosen for CCR7, and omitted terminally differentiated effector memory CD45RA+ cells. These data come from a study of shared clonotypes between healthy human individuals. The V end was cut by 3 bases, the J end by 3 bases, with 14 bases between. Germline V gene lookup returns CDR1 MGHDK and CDR2 SYGVNS. There are 15 residues in the CDR3. Profiled with immunoSEQ multiplex PCR; TCRdb holds only in-frame clones, not every one. There are approximately 2,200,000 clones in the sample; about 93% occur only once, and around 1.7% lies in the top ten.

This rearrangement joins TRBV25-1 to TRBJ1-1, with D perhaps TRBD1 (5 bases). The sequence was obtained from a man aged 18 to 29 in good health. Some clones in this sample may be carry-over from other donors' samples. Sequencing input: naive CD8+ T cells from PBMCs. CDR3 sequence: CASSDWDDVYTEAFF. The CDR3 DNA reads TGTGCCAGCAGTGATTGGGACGACGTGTACACTGAAGCTTTCTTT.